The 25 T cell receptor beta chains below come from one sample, sequenced in a study of CD8+CD57+ T cells in acquired aplastic anemia. Only patients with CD8+CD57+ cell expansion on flow cytometry were chosen for sequencing. TCR beta VDJ and CDR3 were profiled, and genomic DNA was the template. A single record per CDR3 protein comes from TCRdb applying MiXCR to the reads. The sample carries around 200,000 distinct CDR3 sequences, around half recorded once. The sequencing input was sorted CD4+, CD8+, or CD8+CD57+ T cells (not recorded which) from PBMCs. These receptors came from a human donor with aplastic anemia.

About this clonotype itself: A read error may account for a junction end that differs from germline. The CDR3 here is CASSLLEGAGTQYF. DNA for the CDR3: TGTGCTAGCAGCTTACTAGAGGGTGCGGGGACCCAGTACTTC. V is TRBV7-6 and J is TRBJ2-5; a weak D match, TRBD2 (5 bases). CDR1 is SGHVS and CDR2 is FNYEAQ in the germline V gene. The CDR3 sequence is 14 residues long.

This clonotype appeared many times. The chain employs TRBV19 and TRBJ1-3, with 8 bases identical to TRBD1. There are 15 residues in the CDR3. The germline gives CDR1 LNHDA, CDR2 SQIVND (reference sequence). The ends lost 5 bases at V and 2 bases at J; junction bases unmatched: 5. CDR3 DNA sequence: TGTGCCAGTAGTTTTACGACAGGGGCTGGAAACACCATATATTTT. Translated: CASSFTTGAGNTIYF.

The V and J genes are TRBV7-3 and TRBJ2-2; D gene unclear. The CDR3 contains 12 residues. Trimming removed 6 bases from V and 6 bases from J, with 8 bases in between. Germline CDR1 SGHTA, CDR2 FQGTGA. The DNA of the CDR3 is TGTGCCAGCAGTCAAGTCTCCGGGGAGCTGTTTTTT. Residues: CASSQVSGELFF.

This clonotype was found once. This chain links TRBV7-4 with TRBJ2-3; D gene unclear. Germline V gene data show CDR1 as SGHVT and CDR2 as SQSDAQ. V lost 1 base to trimming and J lost 5 bases, with 4 bases between them. This CDR3 is built from 12 residues. CDR3 residues: CASSLEQDTQYF. Written as DNA, the CDR3 is TGTGCCAGCAGCTTAGAACAAGATACGCAGTATTTT. The full variable domain, its missing parts supplied by reference TRBV7-4 and TRBJ2-3, is GAGVSQSPRYKVAKRGRDVALRCDSISGHVTLYWYRQTLGQGSEVLTYSQSDAQRDKSGRPSGRFSAERPERSVSTLKIQRTEQGDSAVYLCASSLEQDTQYFGPGTRLTVL.

This chain uses TRBV24-1 with TRBJ1-5; 9 nucleotides match TRBD1. Germline values: CDR1 KGHDR, CDR2 SFDVKD. The V gene end was trimmed by 4 bases and the J gene end by 6 bases; junction bases not matched to a gene: 6. This CDR3 spans 15 amino acids. In DNA, the CDR3 is TGTGCCACCAGTGACGGACAGGGGAGTGCTCAGCCCCAGCATTTT. Translation gives CATSDGQGSAQPQHF.

The V gene is TRBV11-1, the J gene TRBJ2-3; TRBD1 or TRBD2 may be the D gene (6 bases each). Germline V lookup: CDR1 SGHAT, CDR2 FQDESV (reference sequence). The CDR3 runs 12 residues. The V end lost 4 bases, the J end lost 15 bases, and 17 bases lay between the germline ends. The CDR3 nucleotides read TGTGCCAGCAGCTATCGATGGGGGGCCTATTATTTT. It is translated as CASSYRWGAYYF.

The chain joins TRBV20-1 to TRBJ2-2; TRBD1 is a possible D gene (6 bases). There are 15 residues in the CDR3. V shed 5 bases and J shed 3 bases, with 16 bases lying between them. Germline assignment: CDR1 DFQATT and CDR2 SNEGSKA (reference sequence). The CDR3 region has the DNA TGCAGTGCTCCCCAGGGGAACGGTGACACCGGGGAGCTGTTTTTT. This codes for CSAPQGNGDTGELFF.

This clonotype showed up just a few times. This chain links TRBV2 with TRBJ1-5, with TRBD1 matching 10 bases. Germline V CDR1 and CDR2: SNHLY, FYNNEI. The CDR3 extends over 13 amino acids. J lost 4 bases, V lost 6 bases, and 0 bases had no gene match. The CDR3: CASRGQGNQPQHF. The DNA for the CDR3 is TGTGCCAGCAGGGGACAGGGGAATCAGCCCCAGCATTTT.

The sample holds one count of this clonotype. The rearrangement uses TRBV10-2 and TRBJ2-2, with D possibly being TRBD2 (6 bases). The ends were cut back, 4 bases at V and 3 bases at J, with 12 bases in the middle. The germline gives CDR1 WSHSY, CDR2 SAAADI. The CDR3 is made up of 15 amino acids. CDR3 nucleotide sequence: TGCGCCAGCAGTGGGACTATGGGGGACACCGGGGAGCTGTTTTTT. Translated, it gives CASSGTMGDTGELFF.

The chain links TRBV11-1 to TRBJ1-4; TRBD1 might be the D (5 bases). The CDR3 is made up of 16 amino acids. V lost 8 bases, J lost 3 bases, and 19 bases lay in between. The germline gives CDR1 SGHAT, CDR2 FQDESV (reference sequence). The CDR3 nucleotides are TGTGCCAGCTCCTTTGTAACGGGGGACGCTAATGAAAAACTGTTTTTT. Its translation is CASSFVTGDANEKLFF. Drawing the rest from reference TRBV11-1 and TRBJ1-4, the complete variable domain is EAEVAQSPRYKITEKSQAVAFWCDPISGHATLYWYRQILGQGPELLVQFQDESVVDDSQLPKDRFSAERLKGVDSTLKIQPAELGDSAMYLCASSFVTGDANEKLFFGSGTQLSVL.

This clonotype was observed at least ten times. J is TRBJ1-1 and V is TRBV7-9, with D hard to call. The germline V and J ends were trimmed by 2 bases and 5 bases, with 9 bases remaining between them. The length of the CDR3 is 13 residues. Germline CDR1 reads SEHNR; CDR2 reads FQNEAQ (reference sequence). This CDR3 is CASSLTVATEAFF. The DNA for the CDR3 is TGTGCCAGCAGCTTAACGGTAGCGACTGAAGCTTTCTTT.

This chain links TRBV6-4 with TRBJ2-3; 9 nucleotides line up with TRBD2. Germline CDR1 is MRHNA and CDR2 is SNTAGT. Trimming took 0 bases from V and 1 from J; bases not matched to a gene: 2. This CDR3 has 16 residues. The CDR3 region has the DNA TGTGCCAGCAGTGACTCGGCTAGCGGGGGCACAGATACGCAGTATTTT. Translating it yields CASSDSASGGTDTQYF.

This rearrangement joins TRBV20-1 to TRBJ2-1; D gene uncertain. CDR3 size: 14 residues. Germline V lookup: CDR1 DFQATT, CDR2 SNEGSKA (reference sequence). The germline V and J ends were trimmed by 4 bases and 5 bases, with 15 bases remaining between them. The CDR3 bases are TGCAGTGCTAAGATAGTCTCGGTGAACAATGAGCAGTTCTTC. Residues: CSAKIVSVNNEQFF.

This clonotype has more than one count but fewer than ten. This rearrangement joins TRBV5-4 to TRBJ1-3; maybe TRBD1 (6 bases). Germline V CDR1 and CDR2: SGHNT, YYREEE (reference sequence). The CDR3 consists of 14 residues. Trimming shortened V by 4 bases and J by 5 bases, and 13 bases separated the two germline ends. CDR3 bases: TGTGCCAGCAGCCCGGGACAAGAAAGAAACACCATATATTTT. Residues: CASSPGQERNTIYF.

This clonotype was counted many times. The chain links TRBV19 to TRBJ2-3; 13 bases agree with TRBD2. After removal of 2 bases from V and 4 bases from J, the junction contained 3 bases not matched to a gene. Germline-derived CDR1 and CDR2 are LNHDA and SQIVND (reference sequence). The CDR3 is made up of 16 amino acids. CDR3 bases: TGTGCCAGTAGTATACGACTAGCGGGAGGTGCAGATACGCAGTATTTT. This encodes CASSIRLAGGADTQYF.

The V call is TRBV25-1, the J call TRBJ2-1; 11 nucleotides align to TRBD2. With 7 bases clipped from V and 6 bases from J, the junction kept 5 bases outside the gene matches. Germline V lookup: CDR1 MGHDK, CDR2 SYGVNS. This CDR3 spans 14 amino acids. The CDR3 here is CASNSGGAGNEQFF. CDR3 coding DNA: TGTGCCAGCAATAGCGGGGGGGCGGGCAATGAGCAGTTCTTC.

This clonotype was counted ten times or more. This chain links TRBV6-2 or TRBV6-3 with TRBJ1-2, with 7 bases aligning to TRBD1. The germline V gene has CDR1 MNHEY and CDR2 SVGEGT. The V and J ends lost 2 bases and 0 bases, in that order; junction bases with no gene match: 9. The CDR3 sequence is 17 residues long. The CDR3 coding sequence is TGTGCCAGCAGTTACACCCGGACAGGATTAGCTAACTATGGCTACACCTTC. It is translated as CASSYTRTGLANYGYTF.

V and J are TRBV19 and TRBJ1-4; D gene ambiguous. Trimming cost V 1 base and J 2 bases, with 8 bases left between them. The CDR3 runs 15 residues. In germline, CDR1 is LNHDA, CDR2 SQIVND (reference sequence). Written as DNA, the CDR3 is TGTGCCAGTAGTATAGCGGGCAGGACTAATGAAAAACTGTTTTTT. It codes for CASSIAGRTNEKLFF.

This clonotype showed up many times. The chain couples TRBV6-1 to TRBJ2-7; D uncertain. The length of the CDR3 is 13 residues. CDR1 MNHNS and CDR2 SASEGT come from the germline V gene. The V end was cut by 6 bases, the J end by 2 bases, with 11 bases between. In DNA, the CDR3 is TGTGCCAGCAGACGGACGGATACCTACGAGCAGTACTTC. Its translation: CASRRTDTYEQYF.

The table lists this clonotype with many counts. V and J are TRBV7-9 and TRBJ2-7, with D unresolved. The germline V gene has CDR1 SEHNR and CDR2 FQNEAQ (reference sequence). V lost 5 bases, J lost 1 base, and 12 bases lay in between. The length of the CDR3 is 14 residues. The DNA of the CDR3 is TGTGCCAGCAGCCGAGGATTAAAGTCCTACGAGCAGTACTTC. This encodes CASSRGLKSYEQYF.

This clonotype has at least ten counts. The chain has TRBV6-5 and TRBJ1-1; no definite D call. Deletions cut 7 bases from V and 0 bases from J, with 9 bases between. CDR1 and CDR2 from the germline V gene are MNHEY and SVGAGI. The CDR3 is 13 residues long. CDR3 in amino acids: CASTGRVNTEAFF. For the CDR3, the DNA is TGTGCCAGCACAGGACGGGTGAACACTGAAGCTTTCTTT.

This clonotype has more than one count but fewer than ten. This chain joins TRBV30 and TRBJ1-5; D is undetermined. The CDR3 runs 16 residues. Germline CDR1 and CDR2: GTSNPN and SVGIG (reference sequence). V lost 1 base and J lost 7, with 20 bases in between. The CDR3 nucleotides read TGTGCCTGGAGTGGGATGGGTGTAGGGTCTTCCCAGCCCCAGCATTTT. It encodes CAWSGMGVGSSQPQHF.

V gene TRBV24-1 combines with J gene TRBJ2-1; TRBD2 is a possible D gene (6 bases). This CDR3 is built from 16 residues. The germline CDR1 and CDR2 sequences are KGHDR and SFDVKD. V lost 4 bases and J lost 8, with 20 bases in between. The CDR3 nucleotides are TGTGCCACCAGTGACTCCGTAGGAGGGCAGGTCGATGAGCAGTTCTTC. It specifies CATSDSVGGQVDEQFF.

The chain carries TRBV20-1 and TRBJ1-1, with 10 bases identical to TRBD1. The CDR3 runs 13 residues. Germline V CDR1 and CDR2: DFQATT, SNEGSKA (reference sequence). Trimming at V came to 7 bases and at J to 7 bases, leaving 9 bases not matched to a gene. CDR3 nucleotide sequence: TGCAGTGGGACCGGGACAGGGGCGGGTGAAGCTTTCTTT. It specifies CSGTGTGAGEAFF.

This clonotype was seen ten or more times. CDR3 amino acids: CSAPLGRGLRTEAFF. CDR3 DNA sequence: TGCAGTGCTCCCCTGGGTCGGGGCCTACGGACTGAAGCTTTCTTT. V is TRBV20-1 and J is TRBJ1-1; a possible D gene is TRBD1 (5 bases). The CDR3 runs to 15 residues. The V gene lost 5 bases and the J gene lost 5 bases, with 21 bases spanning the gap. Germline CDR1 is DFQATT and CDR2 is SNEGSKA (reference sequence).